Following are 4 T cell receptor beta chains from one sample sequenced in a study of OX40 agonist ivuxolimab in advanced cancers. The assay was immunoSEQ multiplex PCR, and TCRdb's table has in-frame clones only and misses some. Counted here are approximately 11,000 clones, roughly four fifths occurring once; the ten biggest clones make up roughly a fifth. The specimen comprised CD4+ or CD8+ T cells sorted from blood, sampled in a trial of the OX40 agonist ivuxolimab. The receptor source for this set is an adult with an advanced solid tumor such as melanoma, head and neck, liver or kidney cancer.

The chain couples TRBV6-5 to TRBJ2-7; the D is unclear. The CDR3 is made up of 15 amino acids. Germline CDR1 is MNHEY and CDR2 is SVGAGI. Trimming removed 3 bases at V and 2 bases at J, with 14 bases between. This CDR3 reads CASSYGLSPTYEQYF. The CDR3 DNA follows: TGTGCCAGCAGTTATGGCCTCTCCCCTACCTACGAGCAGTACTTC.

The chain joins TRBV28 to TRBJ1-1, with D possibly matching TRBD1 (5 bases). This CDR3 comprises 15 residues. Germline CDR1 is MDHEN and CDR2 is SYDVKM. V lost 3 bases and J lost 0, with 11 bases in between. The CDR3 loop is CASSFEEGMNTEAFF. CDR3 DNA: TGTGCCAGCAGTTTCGAGGAGGGGATGAACACTGAAGCTTTCTTT. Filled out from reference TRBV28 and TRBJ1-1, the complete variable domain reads DVKVTQSSRYLVKRTGEKVFLECVQDMDHENMFWYRQDPGLGLRLIYFSYDVKMKEKGDIPEGYSVSREKKERFSLILESASTNQTSMYLCASSFEEGMNTEAFFGQGTRLTVV.

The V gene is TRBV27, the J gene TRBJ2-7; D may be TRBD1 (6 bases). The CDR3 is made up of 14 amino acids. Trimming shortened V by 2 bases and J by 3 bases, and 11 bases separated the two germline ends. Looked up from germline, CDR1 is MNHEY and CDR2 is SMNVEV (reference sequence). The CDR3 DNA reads TGTGCCAGCAGTTTAGGGCTAGGGGGCTACGAGCAGTACTTC. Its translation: CASSLGLGGYEQYF.

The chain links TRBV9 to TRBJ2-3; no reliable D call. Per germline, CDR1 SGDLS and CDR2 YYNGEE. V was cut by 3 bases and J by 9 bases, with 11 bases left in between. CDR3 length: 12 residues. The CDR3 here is CASSDDWETQYF. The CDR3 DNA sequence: TGTGCCAGCAGCGACGACTGGGAAACGCAGTATTTT.